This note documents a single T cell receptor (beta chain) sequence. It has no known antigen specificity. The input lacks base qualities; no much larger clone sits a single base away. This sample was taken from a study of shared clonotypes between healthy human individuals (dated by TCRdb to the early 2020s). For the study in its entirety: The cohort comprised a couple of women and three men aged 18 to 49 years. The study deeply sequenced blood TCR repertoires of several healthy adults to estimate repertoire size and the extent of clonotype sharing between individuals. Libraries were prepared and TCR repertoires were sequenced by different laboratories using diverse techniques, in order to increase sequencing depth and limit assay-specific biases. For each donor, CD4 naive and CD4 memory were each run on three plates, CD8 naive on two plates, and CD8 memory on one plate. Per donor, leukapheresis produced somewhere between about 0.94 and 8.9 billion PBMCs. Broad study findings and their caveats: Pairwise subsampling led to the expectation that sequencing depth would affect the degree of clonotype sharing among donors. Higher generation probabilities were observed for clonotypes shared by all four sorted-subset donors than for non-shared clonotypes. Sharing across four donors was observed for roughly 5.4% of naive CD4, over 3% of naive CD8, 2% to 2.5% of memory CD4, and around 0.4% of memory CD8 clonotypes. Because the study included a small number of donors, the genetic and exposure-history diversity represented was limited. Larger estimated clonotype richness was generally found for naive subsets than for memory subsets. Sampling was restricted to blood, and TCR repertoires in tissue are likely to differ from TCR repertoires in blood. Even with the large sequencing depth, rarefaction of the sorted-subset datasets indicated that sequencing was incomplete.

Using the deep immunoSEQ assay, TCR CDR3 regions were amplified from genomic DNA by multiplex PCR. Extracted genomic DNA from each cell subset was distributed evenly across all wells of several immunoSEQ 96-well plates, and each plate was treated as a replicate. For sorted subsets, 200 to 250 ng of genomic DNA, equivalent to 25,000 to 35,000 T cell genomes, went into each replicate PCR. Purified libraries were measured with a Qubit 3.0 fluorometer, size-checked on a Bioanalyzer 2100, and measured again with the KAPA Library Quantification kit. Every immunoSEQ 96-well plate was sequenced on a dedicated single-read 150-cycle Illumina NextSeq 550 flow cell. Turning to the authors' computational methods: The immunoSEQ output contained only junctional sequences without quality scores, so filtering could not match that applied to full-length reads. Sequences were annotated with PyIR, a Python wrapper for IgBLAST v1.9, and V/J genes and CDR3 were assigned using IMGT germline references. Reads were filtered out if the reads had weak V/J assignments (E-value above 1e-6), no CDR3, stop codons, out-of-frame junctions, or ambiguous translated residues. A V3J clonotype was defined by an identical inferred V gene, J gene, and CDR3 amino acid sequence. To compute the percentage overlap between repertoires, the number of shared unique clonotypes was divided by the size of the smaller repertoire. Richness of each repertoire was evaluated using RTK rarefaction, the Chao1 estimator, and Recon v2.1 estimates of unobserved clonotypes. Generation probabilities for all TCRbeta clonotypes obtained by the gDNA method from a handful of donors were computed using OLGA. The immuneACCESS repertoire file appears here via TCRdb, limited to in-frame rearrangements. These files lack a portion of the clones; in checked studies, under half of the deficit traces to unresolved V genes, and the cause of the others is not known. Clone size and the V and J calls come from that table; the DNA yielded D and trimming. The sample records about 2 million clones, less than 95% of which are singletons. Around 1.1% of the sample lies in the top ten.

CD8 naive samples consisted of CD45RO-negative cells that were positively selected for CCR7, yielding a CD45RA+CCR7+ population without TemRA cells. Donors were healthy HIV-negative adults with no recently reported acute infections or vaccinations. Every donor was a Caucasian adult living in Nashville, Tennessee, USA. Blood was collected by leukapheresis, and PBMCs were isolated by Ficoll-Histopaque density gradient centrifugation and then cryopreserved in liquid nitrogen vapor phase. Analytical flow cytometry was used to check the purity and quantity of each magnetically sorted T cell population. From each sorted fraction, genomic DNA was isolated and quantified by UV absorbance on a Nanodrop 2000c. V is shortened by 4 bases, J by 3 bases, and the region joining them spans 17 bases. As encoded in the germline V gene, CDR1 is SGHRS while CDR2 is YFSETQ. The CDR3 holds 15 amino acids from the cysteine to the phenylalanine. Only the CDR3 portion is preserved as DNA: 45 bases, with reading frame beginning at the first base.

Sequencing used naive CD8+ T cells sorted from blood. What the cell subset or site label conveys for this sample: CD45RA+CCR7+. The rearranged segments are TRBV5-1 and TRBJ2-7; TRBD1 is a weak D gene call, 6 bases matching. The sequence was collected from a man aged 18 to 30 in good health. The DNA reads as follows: TGCGCCAGCAGCCCGGGACAAGGAGTCCACTACGAGCAGTACTTC. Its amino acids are CASSPGQGVHYEQYF.